The clone carrying this TCR beta chain was counted once. Using immunoSEQ multiplex PCR, the repertoire was profiled, and TCRdb retains in-frame clones only, with some absent. This table holds roughly 98,000 clones, about nine tenths found once. The data were taken from a study of glioma-infiltrating T cells after dendritic cell vaccination. Study at large: Autologous tumor lysate-pulsed dendritic cell vaccination was given between the early 2000s and the early 2010s.

The CDR3 is 14 residues long. The ends were cut back, 1 base at V and 5 bases at J, with 8 bases in the middle. The germline V gene encodes CDR1 SGHNT and CDR2 YENEEA. This specimen consisted of blood, obtained before dendritic cell vaccination. The sequence was obtained from a human donor with glioblastoma. The rearrangement joins TRBV11-3 to TRBJ2-2, with D maybe TRBD1 (5 bases). The CDR3 sequence: CASSLGRVTGELFF. The CDR3 DNA reads TGTGCCAGCAGCTTAGGCAGGGTTACCGGGGAGCTGTTTTTT.